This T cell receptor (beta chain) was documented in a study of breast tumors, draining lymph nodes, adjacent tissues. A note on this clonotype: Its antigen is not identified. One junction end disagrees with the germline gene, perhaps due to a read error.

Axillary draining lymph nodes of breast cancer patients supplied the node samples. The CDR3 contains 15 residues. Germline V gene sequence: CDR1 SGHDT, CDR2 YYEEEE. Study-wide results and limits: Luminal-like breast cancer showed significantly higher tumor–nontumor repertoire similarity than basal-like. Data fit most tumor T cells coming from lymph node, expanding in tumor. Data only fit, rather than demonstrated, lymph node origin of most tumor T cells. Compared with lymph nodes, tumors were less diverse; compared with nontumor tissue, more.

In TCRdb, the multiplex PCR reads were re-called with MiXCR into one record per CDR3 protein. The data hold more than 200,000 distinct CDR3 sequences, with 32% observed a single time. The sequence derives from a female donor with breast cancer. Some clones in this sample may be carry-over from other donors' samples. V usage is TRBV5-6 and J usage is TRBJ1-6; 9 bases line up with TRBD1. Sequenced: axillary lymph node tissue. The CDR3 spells CASSSPGQGDSLLHF. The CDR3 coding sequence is TGTGCCAGCAGCTCCCCGGGACAGGGCGATTCACTCCTCCACTTT.